These 12 T cell receptor beta chains share one sample of origin, sequenced in a study of blood T cell repertoires in COVID-19. Profiling relied on immunoSEQ multiplex PCR, and the TCRdb table lists in-frame clones only, not all of them. The profile shows roughly 150,000 clones, around 81% of them singletons. Material for sequencing was peripheral blood. The receptors were gathered from a human donor in a cohort sampled during active COVID-19.

The CDR3 sequence: CASSLATSHQPQHF. In DNA, the CDR3 is TGTGCCAGCAGCTTAGCGACATCCCACCAGCCCCAGCATTTT. The rearrangement links TRBV7-9 to TRBJ1-5; D not certain. The CDR3 sequence is 14 residues long. Trimming removed 0 bases from V and 7 bases from J, with 10 bases in between. Germline values: CDR1 SEHNR, CDR2 FQNEAQ (reference sequence).

This sequence joins TRBV6-5 and TRBJ2-1; 10 bases agree with TRBD2. The V segment lost 8 bases and the J segment 9 bases; nucleotides outside the gene matches: 7. From germline, CDR1 is MNHEY and CDR2 SVGAGI. The CDR3 runs 13 residues. The CDR3 reads CASERGGPGEQFF. CDR3 coding DNA: TGTGCCAGCGAGCGGGGGGGCCCAGGTGAGCAGTTCTTC.

This rearrangement joins TRBV7-2 to TRBJ1-5; 8 nucleotides align to TRBD1. Germline values: CDR1 SGHTA, CDR2 FQGNSA. J gave up 10 bases and V 5 bases, and 7 bases lay outside the gene matches. This CDR3 contains 13 residues. DNA for the CDR3: TGTGCCAGCAGCCAACAGGGGGGGGATCCCCAGCATTTT. The encoded protein is CASSQQGGDPQHF.

This rearrangement joins TRBV28 to TRBJ2-5, with 8 bases lining up with TRBD2. The CDR3 length is 14 residues. Germline loops: CDR1 MDHEN, CDR2 SYDVKM. V dropped 3 bases and J dropped 7; count of bases not matched to a gene: 7. CDR3 sequence (DNA): TGTGCCAGCAGTTTGGTGGTCGGGGGGGTGACCCAGTACTTC. It translates to CASSLVVGGVTQYF.

The V call is TRBV11-2, the J call TRBJ1-1; no clear D gene. The V gene's germline CDR1 is SGHAT and CDR2 FQNNGV. This CDR3 has 13 amino acids. V dropped 5 bases and J dropped 0 bases, with 7 bases sitting between them. CDR3 sequence reads: CASSQTMNTEAFF. CDR3 sequence (DNA): TGTGCCAGCAGCCAGACAATGAACACTGAAGCTTTCTTT.

This chain connects TRBV6-4 to TRBJ2-4; the D is unclear. The CDR3 is made up of 15 amino acids. Trimming removed 8 bases from V and 0 bases from J, with 14 bases in between. Germline-derived CDR1 and CDR2 are MRHNA and SNTAGT. Here the CDR3 reads CASRRVTLAKNIQYF. In DNA form, the CDR3 reads TGTGCCAGCCGCCGGGTTACCCTAGCCAAAAACATTCAGTACTTC.

The chain couples TRBV7-2 to TRBJ2-3; maybe TRBD2 (7 bases). Trimming took 5 bases from V and 0 from J, leaving 15 bases between them. CDR3 length: 16 amino acids. From germline, CDR1 is SGHTA and CDR2 FQGNSA. The CDR3 DNA is TGTGCCAGCAGCCTGGGGGGGGGCTGGAGCACAGATACGCAGTATTTT. Amino acids: CASSLGGGWSTDTQYF. Full variable domain (rest looked up from reference TRBV7-2 and TRBJ2-3): GAGVSQSPSNKVTEKGKDVELRCDPISGHTALYWYRQSLGQGLEFLIYFQGNSAPDKSGLPSDRFSAERTGGSVSTLTIQRTQQEDSAVYLCASSLGGGWSTDTQYFGPGTRLTVL.

This chain uses TRBV28 with TRBJ1-1; 12 positions match TRBD1. The CDR3 is 16 amino acids. Germline CDR1 reads MDHEN; CDR2 reads SYDVKM. The trim removed 4 bases at V and 0 bases at J, leaving 3 bases unmatched. CDR3 loop: CASSSGQGAMNTEAFF. The CDR3 DNA follows: TGTGCCAGCAGTTCGGGACAGGGGGCGATGAACACTGAAGCTTTCTTT.

The chain is built from TRBV10-1 and TRBJ2-7; D is possibly TRBD2 (7 bases). Trimming took 11 bases from V and 2 from J, leaving 16 bases between them. The CDR3 consists of 13 residues. Per germline, CDR1 WNHNN and CDR2 SYGVQD (reference sequence). CDR3 residues: CASRGGATYEQYF. In DNA form, the CDR3 reads TGCGCCTCTAGGGGGGGGGCCACCTACGAGCAGTACTTC.

The gene calls are TRBV6-5 and TRBJ1-4, with TRBD1 matching over 10 bases. CDR3 length: 15 residues. Germline V gene sequence: CDR1 MNHEY, CDR2 SVGAGI. The trim removed 5 bases at V and 7 bases at J, leaving 7 bases unmatched. The CDR3 sequence is CASSTDRGLLEKLFF. The CDR3 bases are TGTGCCAGCAGTACCGACAGGGGGCTTCTTGAAAAACTGTTTTTT.

The chain combines TRBV12-3 or TRBV12-4 with TRBJ1-3; D uncertain. The CDR3 runs to 13 residues. V shed 5 bases and J shed 4 bases, with 9 bases lying between them. The DNA for the CDR3 is TGTGCCAGCAGTCGAATAGCAGGAAACACCATATATTTT. Its translation: CASSRIAGNTIYF.

This chain uses TRBV7-2 with TRBJ2-2; no reliable D call. Trimming removed 1 base at V and 1 base at J, with 4 bases between. The CDR3 has 14 amino acids. Germline CDR1 is SGHTA and CDR2 is FQGNSA. The CDR3, as DNA: TGTGCCAGCAGCTTAGGACTGAACACCGGGGAGCTGTTTTTT. Translated, it gives CASSLGLNTGELFF.